One and the same sample provided the 19 T cell receptor beta chains below, sequenced in a study of graft-versus-host responses after intestinal transplantation. Repertoires were generated with immunoSEQ multiplex PCR, while TCRdb's copy carries only in-frame clones and drops some. Among 15,000 to 20,000 clones, around nine tenths were seen once, and the ten largest hold around 1.9%. The specimen was PBMCs, collected less than 400 days after transplant. These receptors were taken from a human patient who received an intestinal transplant, so some T cells may come from the graft donor.

The rearrangement uses TRBV4-1 and TRBJ2-5; 11 nucleotides line up with TRBD2. The CDR3 is made up of 17 amino acids. Germline CDR1 reads MGHRA; CDR2 reads YSYEKL. After removal of 0 bases from V and 5 bases from J, the junction contained 8 bases not matched to a gene. As DNA, the CDR3 is TGCGCCAGCAGCCAAGATCTACTAGCGGGAGTTTGGGAGACCCAGTACTTC. Its protein is CASSQDLLAGVWETQYF.

V usage is TRBV7-6 and J usage is TRBJ2-7; 10 bases align to TRBD1. J was trimmed by 5 bases and V by 2 bases; bases with no gene match: 9. The CDR3 sequence is 16 residues long. Germline values: CDR1 SGHVS, CDR2 FNYEAQ. CDR3 nucleotide sequence: TGTGCCAGCAGCTTATCCGGGACAGGGGCCCGGGACGAGCAGTACTTC. It yields the protein CASSLSGTGARDEQYF.

This clone was seen a handful of times. The chain recombines TRBV6-1 with TRBJ2-5, with TRBD1 identical over 7 bases. CDR3 length equals 14 residues. Germline loops: CDR1 MNHNS, CDR2 SASEGT. V was pared by 5 bases and J by 3 bases, with 6 bases of the junction left unmatched. CDR3 DNA sequence: TGTGCCAGCAGTCTCAGGGGGAAGGAAGAGACCCAGTACTTC. Translated: CASSLRGKEETQYF.

J is TRBJ1-4 and V is TRBV27; unclear D gene. CDR1 and CDR2 (germline): MNHEY, SMNVEV (reference sequence). This CDR3 region has 14 residues. V was shortened by 3 bases and J by 0 bases, with 5 bases between the two germline ends. For the CDR3, the DNA is TGTGCCAGCAGTTTCACAGCAACTAATGAAAAACTGTTTTTT. It codes for CASSFTATNEKLFF.

The V call is TRBV12-2, the J call TRBJ1-1; no check of the table's D call, TRBD1, against the DNA was made. TRBV12-2 is termed a pseudogene. This CDR3 contains 15 residues. The CDR3 region is CASPNTGTGGTEAFF. The CDR3 DNA is TGTGCAAGTCCCAATACCGGGACAGGGGGCACTGAAGCTTTCTTT.

This clone was counted a single time. The chain employs TRBV7-9 and TRBJ2-5, with 8 bases identical to TRBD2. The DNA end is a closer match to TRBJ2-7, so the J assignment may be wrong. This CDR3 spans 15 amino acids. Per germline, CDR1 SEHNR and CDR2 FQNEAQ (reference sequence). In nucleotides, the CDR3 is TGTGCCAGCAGCTTAGCAGCGGGAGCTATCTACGAGCAGTACTTC. It specifies CASSLAAGAIYEQYF.

J is TRBJ1-1 and V is TRBV14, with 12 nucleotides matching TRBD1. J was trimmed by 1 base and V by 6 bases; bases with no gene match: 12. Per the germline V gene, CDR1 is SGHDN and CDR2 is FVKESK. The CDR3 loop spans 18 amino acids. The chain's CDR3 is CASRGRGTGGWENTEAFF. The CDR3 nucleotides read TGTGCCAGCAGGGGTAGAGGGACAGGGGGCTGGGAGAACACTGAAGCTTTCTTT.

The chain combines TRBV11-1 with TRBJ2-7, with D unresolved. The V gene's germline CDR1 is SGHAT and CDR2 FQDESV (reference sequence). V was shortened by 3 bases and J by 1 base, with 7 bases between the two germline ends. CDR3 length: 13 residues. The CDR3 here is CASSLGSSYEQYF. CDR3 coding DNA: TGTGCCAGCAGCTTGGGCAGTTCCTACGAGCAGTACTTC.

The chain joins TRBV15 to TRBJ1-3, with a weak D call TRBD1 (5 bases). V was trimmed by 3 bases and J by 2 bases, leaving 11 bases between them. CDR1 and CDR2 (germline): LNHNV, YYDKDF (reference sequence). The CDR3 spans 15 residues. CDR3 sequence reads: CATSRRGAAGNTIYF. The CDR3 DNA is TGTGCCACCAGCAGGAGAGGGGCGGCTGGAAACACCATATATTTT.

The CDR3 DNA reads as TGTGCCAGCAGTTTAAGATCCAATGAAAAACTGTTTTTT. Translation gives CASSLRSNEKLFF. The chain uses TRBV28 and TRBJ1-4, with D unclear. Germline V gene data show CDR1 as MDHEN and CDR2 as SYDVKM. Trimming shortened V by 2 bases and J by 5 bases, and 6 bases separated the two germline ends. The CDR3 extends over 13 amino acids.

The gene calls are TRBV21-1 and TRBJ2-7; the table calls TRBD1, which could not be checked here. TRBV21-1 is shown as a pseudogene. The CDR3 extends over 17 amino acids. The CDR3 DNA sequence: TGTGCCAGCAGCAAAAGTCGAGGGGACAGGGGCTCCTACGAGCAGTACTTC. Amino acids: CASSKSRGDRGSYEQYF.

This sequence joins TRBV2 and TRBJ1-4, with unresolved D. V gave up 2 bases and J gave up 5 bases, with 9 bases separating them. The CDR3 has 14 residues. Germline-derived CDR1 and CDR2 are SNHLY and FYNNEI. Here the CDR3 reads CASSETLGNEKLFF. CDR3 in DNA: TGTGCCAGCAGTGAAACCCTGGGGAATGAAAAACTGTTTTTT.

The chain links TRBV6-4 to TRBJ2-2; D may be TRBD1 or TRBD2 (5 bases each). V was trimmed by 3 bases and J by 4 bases, leaving 6 bases between them. The CDR3 totals 13 residues. CDR1 and CDR2 (germline): MRHNA, SNTAGT. The CDR3 here is CASSEGPTGELFF. CDR3 DNA: TGTGCCAGCAGTGAGGGACCCACCGGGGAGCTGTTTTTT.

The rearrangement uses TRBV5-1 and TRBJ1-2; D is unclear. The germline CDR1 and CDR2 sequences are SGHRS and YFSETQ. This CDR3 has 13 residues. Trimming removed 1 base at V and 3 bases at J, with 7 bases between. CDR3 protein: CASSLPGDYGYTF. CDR3 DNA: TGCGCCAGCAGCTTGCCGGGTGACTATGGCTACACCTTC. Complete variable domain (other parts from reference TRBV5-1 and TRBJ1-2): KAGVTQTPRYLIKTRGQQVTLSCSPISGHRSVSWYQQTPGQGLQFLFEYFSETQRNKGNFPGRFSGRQFSNSRSEMNVSTLELGDSALYLCASSLPGDYGYTFGSGTRLTVV.

V usage is TRBV6-5 and J usage is TRBJ2-1, with 9 nucleotides matching TRBD1. The CDR3 runs 15 residues. Germline V lookup: CDR1 MNHEY, CDR2 SVGAGI. V was clipped by 6 bases and J by 9 bases; unmatched bases: 12. The CDR3: CASSHPGTGSGEQFF. CDR3 sequence (DNA): TGTGCCAGCAGCCATCCCGGGACAGGGTCGGGTGAGCAGTTCTTC.

Written as DNA, the CDR3 is TGTGCCAGCAGCCACAAATCCGGGACAGGGGTTGATGAGCAGTTCTTC. Its protein is CASSHKSGTGVDEQFF. The chain has TRBV5-4 and TRBJ2-1; 10 bases align to TRBD1. J gave up 8 bases and V 4 bases, and 12 bases lay outside the gene matches. The CDR3 is 16 amino acids. The V gene's germline CDR1 is SGHNT and CDR2 YYREEE (reference sequence).

The V call is TRBV21-1, the J call TRBJ1-6. TRBV21-1 has pseudogene status. The CDR3 is 18 amino acids. CDR3 coding DNA: TGTGCCAGCAGGATAATAGTGCTACACATACATCATAATTCACCCCTCCACTTT. Its protein is CASRIIVLHIHHNSPLHF.

The V gene is TRBV6-1, the J gene TRBJ2-7; D is undetermined. Trimming cost V 7 bases and J 0 bases, with 16 bases left between them. The CDR3 has 15 amino acids. Germline loops: CDR1 MNHNS, CDR2 SASEGT. The CDR3 bases are TGTGCCAGCACCCTGAGACAAATCAGCTCCTACGAGCAGTACTTC. It translates to CASTLRQISSYEQYF.

The chain carries TRBV11-2 and TRBJ1-1; 8 positions agree with TRBD1. The V gene's germline CDR1 is SGHAT and CDR2 FQNNGV. The CDR3 has 14 amino acids. Trimming at V came to 3 bases and at J to 4 bases, leaving 4 bases not matched to a gene. CDR3 in DNA: TGTGCCAGCAGCTTCGAACAGGGGGTCACTGAAGCTTTCTTT. Translation: CASSFEQGVTEAFF. Filled out from reference TRBV11-2 and TRBJ1-1, the complete variable domain reads EAGVAQSPRYKIIEKRQSVAFWCNPISGHATLYWYQQILGQGPKLLIQFQNNGVVDDSQLPKDRFSAERLKGVDSTLKIQPAKLEDSAVYLCASSFEQGVTEAFFGQGTRLTVV.